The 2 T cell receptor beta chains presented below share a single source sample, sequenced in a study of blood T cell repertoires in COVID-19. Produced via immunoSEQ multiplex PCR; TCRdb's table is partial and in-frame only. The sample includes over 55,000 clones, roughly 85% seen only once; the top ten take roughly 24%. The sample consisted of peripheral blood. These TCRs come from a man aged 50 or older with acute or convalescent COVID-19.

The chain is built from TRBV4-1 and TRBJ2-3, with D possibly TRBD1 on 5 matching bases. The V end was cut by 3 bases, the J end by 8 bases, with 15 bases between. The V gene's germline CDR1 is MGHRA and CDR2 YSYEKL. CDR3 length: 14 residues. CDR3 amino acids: CASSQIDSYGTQYF. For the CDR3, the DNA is TGCGCCAGCAGCCAGATTGACAGTTATGGTACGCAGTATTTT.

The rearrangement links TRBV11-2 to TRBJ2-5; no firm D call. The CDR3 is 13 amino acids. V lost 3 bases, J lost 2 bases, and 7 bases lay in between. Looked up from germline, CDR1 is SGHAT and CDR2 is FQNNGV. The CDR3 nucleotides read TGTGCCAGCAGCTTTTCCAGACAAGAGACCCAGTACTTC. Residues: CASSFSRQETQYF.